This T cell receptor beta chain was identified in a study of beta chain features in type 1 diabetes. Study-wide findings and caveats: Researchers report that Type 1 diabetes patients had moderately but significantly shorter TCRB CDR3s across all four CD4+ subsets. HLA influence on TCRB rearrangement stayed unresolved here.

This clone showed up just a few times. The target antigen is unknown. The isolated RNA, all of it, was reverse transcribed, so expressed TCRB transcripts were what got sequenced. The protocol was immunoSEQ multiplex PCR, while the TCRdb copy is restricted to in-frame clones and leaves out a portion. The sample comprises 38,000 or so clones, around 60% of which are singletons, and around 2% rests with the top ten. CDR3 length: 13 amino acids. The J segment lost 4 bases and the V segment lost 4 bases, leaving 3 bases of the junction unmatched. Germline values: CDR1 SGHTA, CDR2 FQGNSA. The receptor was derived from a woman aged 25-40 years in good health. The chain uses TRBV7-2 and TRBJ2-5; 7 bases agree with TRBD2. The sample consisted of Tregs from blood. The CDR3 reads CASSSASGETQYF. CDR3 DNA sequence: TGTGCCAGCAGCTCTGCTAGCGGAGAGACCCAGTACTTC.